This T cell receptor (beta chain) was identified during a study of regulatory T cells in long-lasting Graves disease (TCRdb year 2021). For the wider study: In the newly diagnosed Graves' disease group, patients had been taking antithyroid drugs for less than 3 months. Peripheral blood TCR sequencing and RNA sequencing compared persistent Graves' disease patients with newly diagnosed Graves' disease patients. A total of around 33 samples were covered by TCR sequencing, comprising some 13 persistent and approximately 20 newly diagnosed Graves' disease patients. The study was conducted in China and was registered as a clinical trial. The paper's findings and limits, for the study overall: Lower TCR Shannon entropy and fewer highly expanded clones were observed in persistent Graves' disease patients than in newly diagnosed patients, which suggested clonal expansion. Because the primary lesion, thyroid tissue, could not be accessed, the study looked at peripheral blood alone. The small sample size was acknowledged by the authors as a limitation that may reduce accuracy. Preferential use of TRBV28, TRBJ1-2 and TRBJ2-5 was observed in persistent disease, whereas TRBV20-1 and TRBJ2-1 were favored in newly diagnosed disease. Only the TCR beta chain was sequenced and analyzed. A larger number of public clonotypes was shared among persistent patients (around 2,500) than among newly diagnosed patients (around 970).

The time point label, read with the paper, signifies: newly diagnosed GD, antithyroid drugs for less than 3 months. RNA was extracted from PBMCs in TRIzol for both TCR sequencing and RNA sequencing. The diagnosis of Graves' disease was made according to American Thyroid Association guidelines. Patients for the study were recruited at an endocrinology department in Xi'an, China. Each patient gave 7 to 9.5 milliliters of peripheral blood, collected in an EDTA anticoagulant tube. Ficoll Paque Plus density gradient separation was used to isolate PBMCs, and no further T cell sorting was performed. An Agilent 2100 Bioanalyzer and agarose gel were used to check RNA quality, while a NanoDrop 2000 measured RNA concentration. This clonotype appeared many times. Its antigen remains undetermined. Base quality data are lacking; no much larger clone is found one base away. The library relied on multiplex PCR. The instrument was an Illumina HiSeq 4000. To build TCR beta libraries, CDR3 regions were amplified by Arm-PCR using iRepertoire HTBI primers. Before sequencing, the PCR products underwent gel purification. Per the source publication's procedure: Across samples, roughly 60 TRBV and 15 or so TRBJ segments were identified and used for gene usage analysis of CDR3 amino acid clonotypes. COPE and FqMerger were used to merge the filtered high-quality paired reads into contigs. BLAST was used to align contigs to IMGT TRBV, TRBD and TRBJ reference genes, and CDR3 was defined according to IMGT. Any clonotype with a frequency above 0.1% was classified as a highly expanded clone. Repertoire diversity was measured by Shannon entropy, and V-J evenness by the Gini coefficient. Clonotypes shared by more than one individual were considered public. In-frame beta chains were kept once TCRdb had trimmed the public reads at Q25 with fastp and called clones with MiXCR. Each CDR3 protein gets just one entry, which takes the most common genes and DNA from the rows behind it. The V and J calls reflect TCRdb's pipeline rather than the authors' work. This sample gives around 360,000 distinct CDR3 sequences in total; around 15% of them show up just once. The top ten hold about 19% of the sample.

Trimming costs V 7 bases and J 2 bases, and their ends lie 20 bases apart. CDR1 and CDR2, looked up from the germline V gene, are MNHNS and SASEGT. From the cysteine through the phenylalanine, the CDR3 covers 16 amino acids. Left in the record is the CDR3 DNA by itself, 48 bases read in frame from the first base. These data were also reused for a study on T cells in Graves' hyperthyroidism and ophthalmopathy. As the second paper documents: Stable Graves' hyperthyroidism was defined as no progression to ophthalmopathy during 18 months of follow-up. The hyperthyroidism patients were between 18 and 65 years old and newly diagnosed, with a disease duration of less than 2 months. The study excluded patients with uncontrolled infections, other autoimmune diseases, pregnancy or lactation. Clinical symptoms, serum thyroxine and TRAb, thyroid ultrasound, and orbital computed tomography formed the basis for the diagnoses. A first-round RT-PCR of the TCR CDR3 used the HTBI primer set with the Qiagen OneStep RT-PCR kit. Most expanded thyroid clonotypes (frequency above 0.001) were also detected in blood, a finding suggesting that blood repertoires may reflect thyroid immune responses. A 13 V-J signature model separated ophthalmopathy from stable hyperthyroidism, with around 90% sensitivity and 81.08% specificity in cross-validation and 80%/75% in testing. In validation, the model predicted progression to ophthalmopathy a median of roughly 6.1 months before onset, with approximately 70% sensitivity and roughly 72% specificity. To identify TCR V-J signatures that set the groups apart, the researchers used a discovery cohort of 100 patients, made up of under 45 with Graves' ophthalmopathy and 57 with stable Graves' hyperthyroidism. An independent validation cohort of some 18 hyperthyroidism patients and approximately 15 patients who later progressed to ophthalmopathy tested prospective prediction of ophthalmopathy. The 100 discovery patients were divided at random into training and test sets in a 7:3 ratio. In more than 5 Graves' hyperthyroidism patients, the study also compared T-cell repertoires from thyroid tissue with T-cell repertoires from blood. Once sampling was done, hyperthyroidism patients were given methimazole at a starting dose of 30 mg daily, whereas ophthalmopathy patients were given high-dose intravenous methylprednisolone. A second multiplex PCR round built the libraries, followed by size selection and purification. Libraries were sequenced paired-end with 100 bp reads on an Illumina HiSeq2000. SOAPnuke was used to process the raw data, with reads discarded if the reads contained adapters or uncalled bases, had a mean Phred below 15, or lacked an exact constant-primer or identifier match. High-quality paired reads were merged using COPE v1.2.5, and each unique nucleotide sequence was defined as a clonotype. MiTCR v1.1 was used to align the clonotypes against IMGT TRBV, TRBD and TRBJ reference segments. The analysis was restricted to V-J combinations with a frequency above 0.0001, which together covered 99.2% of the repertoires. The TCS score was defined as the ratio of F50 (clonal expansion) to E x V (chaos), calculated using BLOSUM62-based TCRdist between CDR3 peptides within each V-J. Welch's t-statistics and random forest reduced approximately 520 V-J features to fewer than 15, which were used in a naive Bayes classifier (R e1071). No statistical method was used to fix the sample size in advance, and group allocation was not hidden from the investigators. According to the paper, TCR Vbeta CDR3 sequencing was carried out on approximately 140 peripheral blood samples, which came from around 43 ophthalmopathy, around 75 hyperthyroidism and about 17 progressor patients.

Sequenced here: peripheral blood mononuclear cells (PBMCs), sampled at new diagnosis, from a patient treated with antithyroid drugs. The V and J segments used are TRBV6-1 and TRBJ2-5; the D gene cannot be named for sure. The receptor was isolated from a woman between 18 and 30 years old with Graves disease. Donor details come from another sample of the same person, matched by shared clones. DNA sequence: TGTGCCAGCACTCCATCACCTGGGTTGTGGCAAGAGACCCAGTACTTC. Translated, this gives CASTPSPGLWQETQYF.